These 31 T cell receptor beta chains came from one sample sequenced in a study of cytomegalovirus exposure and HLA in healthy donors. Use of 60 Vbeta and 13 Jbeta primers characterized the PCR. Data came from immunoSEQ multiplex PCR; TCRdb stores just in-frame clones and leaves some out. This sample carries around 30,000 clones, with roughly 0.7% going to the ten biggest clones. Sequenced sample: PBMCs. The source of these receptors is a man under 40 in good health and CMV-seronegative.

The CDR3 is CASSLSGPGTGVEKLFF. CDR3 nucleotides: TGTGCCAGCAGCTTGAGCGGACCTGGGACAGGGGTCGAAAAACTGTTTTTT. This chain links TRBV7-8 with TRBJ1-4, with 10 nucleotides matching TRBD1. The CDR3 length is 17 residues. Losses at the gene ends were 3 bases for V and 8 bases for J; bases not matched to a gene: 12. CDR1 and CDR2 from the germline V gene are SGHVS and FQNEAQ.

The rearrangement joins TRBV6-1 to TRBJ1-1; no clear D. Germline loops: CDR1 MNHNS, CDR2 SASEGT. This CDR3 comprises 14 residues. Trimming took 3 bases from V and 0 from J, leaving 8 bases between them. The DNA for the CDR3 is TGTGCCAGCAGTGATCAACACCTGAACACTGAAGCTTTCTTT. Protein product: CASSDQHLNTEAFF.

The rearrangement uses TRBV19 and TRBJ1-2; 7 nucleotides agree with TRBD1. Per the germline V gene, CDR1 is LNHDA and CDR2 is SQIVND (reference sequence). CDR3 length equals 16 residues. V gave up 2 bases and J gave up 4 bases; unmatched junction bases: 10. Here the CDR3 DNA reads TGTGCCAGTAGTATACTTTTGGAGGGGGACAGCTATGGCTACACCTTC. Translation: CASSILLEGDSYGYTF.

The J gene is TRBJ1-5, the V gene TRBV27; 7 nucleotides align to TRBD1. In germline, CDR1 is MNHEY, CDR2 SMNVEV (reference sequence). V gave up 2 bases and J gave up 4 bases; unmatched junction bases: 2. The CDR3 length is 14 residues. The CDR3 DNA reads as TGTGCCAGCAGTTTAACAGGGGTTAATCAGCCCCAGCATTTT. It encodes CASSLTGVNQPQHF.

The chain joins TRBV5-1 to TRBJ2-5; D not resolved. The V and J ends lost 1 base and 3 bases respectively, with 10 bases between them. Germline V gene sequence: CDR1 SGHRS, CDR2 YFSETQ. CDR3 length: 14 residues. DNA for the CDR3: TGCGCCAGCAGCTTGTCCCCAAATGAAGAGACCCAGTACTTC. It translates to CASSLSPNEETQYF. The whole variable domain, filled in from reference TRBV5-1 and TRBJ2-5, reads KAGVTQTPRYLIKTRGQQVTLSCSPISGHRSVSWYQQTPGQGLQFLFEYFSETQRNKGNFPGRFSGRQFSNSRSEMNVSTLELGDSALYLCASSLSPNEETQYFGPGTRLLVL.

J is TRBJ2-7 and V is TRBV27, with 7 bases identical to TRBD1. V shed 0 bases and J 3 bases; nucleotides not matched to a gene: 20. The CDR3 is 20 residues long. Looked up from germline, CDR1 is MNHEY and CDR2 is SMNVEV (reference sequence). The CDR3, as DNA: TGTGCCAGCAGTTTATCGAGGTTTTGGTCAGAGCGACAGGGACACTACGAGCAGTACTTC. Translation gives CASSLSRFWSERQGHYEQYF.

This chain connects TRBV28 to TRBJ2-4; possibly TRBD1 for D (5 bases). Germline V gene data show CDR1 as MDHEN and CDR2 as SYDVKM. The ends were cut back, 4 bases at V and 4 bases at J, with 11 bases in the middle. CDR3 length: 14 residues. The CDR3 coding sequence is TGTGCCAGCAGTTCCGGACACCTGAAAAACATTCAGTACTTC. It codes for CASSSGHLKNIQYF.

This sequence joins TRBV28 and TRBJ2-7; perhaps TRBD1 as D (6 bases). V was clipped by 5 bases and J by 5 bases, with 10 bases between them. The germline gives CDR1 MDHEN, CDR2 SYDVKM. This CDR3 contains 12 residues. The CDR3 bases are TGTGCCAGCAGTCCACAGGGCGACGAGCAGTACTTC. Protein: CASSPQGDEQYF.

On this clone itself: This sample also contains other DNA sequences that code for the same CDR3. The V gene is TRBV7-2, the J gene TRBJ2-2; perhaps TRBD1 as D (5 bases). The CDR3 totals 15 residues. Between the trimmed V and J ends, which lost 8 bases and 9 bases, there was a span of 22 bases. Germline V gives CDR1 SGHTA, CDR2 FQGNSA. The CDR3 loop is CASQESKTVLRELFF. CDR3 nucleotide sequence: TGTGCCAGCCAAGAATCGAAGACAGTTCTCAGGGAGCTGTTTTTT.

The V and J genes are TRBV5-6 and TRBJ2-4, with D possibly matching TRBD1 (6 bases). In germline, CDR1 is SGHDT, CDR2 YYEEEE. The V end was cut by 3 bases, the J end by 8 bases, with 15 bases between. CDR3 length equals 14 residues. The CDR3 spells CASSSPGEGYIQYF. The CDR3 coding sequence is TGTGCCAGCAGCTCTCCAGGGGAAGGGTACATTCAGTACTTC.

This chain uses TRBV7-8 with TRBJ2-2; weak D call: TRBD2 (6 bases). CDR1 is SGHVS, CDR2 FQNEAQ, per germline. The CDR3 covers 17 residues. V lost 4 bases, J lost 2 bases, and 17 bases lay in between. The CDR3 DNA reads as TGTGCCAGCAGCTCATCCTGGGGGGAGAGAAACACCGGGGAGCTGTTTTTT. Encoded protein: CASSSSWGERNTGELFF.

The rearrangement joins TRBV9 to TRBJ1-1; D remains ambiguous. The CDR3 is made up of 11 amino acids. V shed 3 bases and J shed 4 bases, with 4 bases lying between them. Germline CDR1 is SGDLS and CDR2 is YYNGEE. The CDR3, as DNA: TGTGCCAGCAGCGCGGGCACTGAAGCTTTCTTT. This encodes CASSAGTEAFF. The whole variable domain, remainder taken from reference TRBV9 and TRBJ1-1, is DSGVTQTPKHLITATGQRVTLRCSPRSGDLSVYWYQQSLDQGLQFLIQYYNGEERAKGNILERFSAQQFPDLHSELNLSSLELGDSALYFCASSAGTEAFFGQGTRLTVV.

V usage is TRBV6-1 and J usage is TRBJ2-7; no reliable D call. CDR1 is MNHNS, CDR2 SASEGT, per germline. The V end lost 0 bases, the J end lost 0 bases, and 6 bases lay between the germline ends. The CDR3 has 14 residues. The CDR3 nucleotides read TGTGCCAGCAGTGAAGCAAGCCTCTCCTACGAGCAGTACTTC. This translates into CASSEASLSYEQYF.

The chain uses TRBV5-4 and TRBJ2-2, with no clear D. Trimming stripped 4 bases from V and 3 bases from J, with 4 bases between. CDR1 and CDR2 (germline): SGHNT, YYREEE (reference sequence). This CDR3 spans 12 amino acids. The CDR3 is CASSQDTGELFF. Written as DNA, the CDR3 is TGTGCCAGCAGCCAGGACACCGGGGAGCTGTTTTTT.

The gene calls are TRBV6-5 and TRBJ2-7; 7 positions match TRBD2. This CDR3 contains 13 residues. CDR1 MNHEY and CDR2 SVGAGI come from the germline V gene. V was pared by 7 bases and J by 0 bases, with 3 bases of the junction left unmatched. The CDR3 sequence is CASMSSGSYEQYF. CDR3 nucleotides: TGTGCCAGCATGTCTAGCGGCTCCTACGAGCAGTACTTC.

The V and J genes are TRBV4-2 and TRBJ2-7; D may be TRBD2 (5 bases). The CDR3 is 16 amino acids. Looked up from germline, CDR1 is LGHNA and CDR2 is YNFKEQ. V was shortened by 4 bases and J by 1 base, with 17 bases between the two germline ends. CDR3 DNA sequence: TGTGCCAGCAGCCCACGGGATTCGGCCTTATCCTACGAGCAGTACTTC. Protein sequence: CASSPRDSALSYEQYF.

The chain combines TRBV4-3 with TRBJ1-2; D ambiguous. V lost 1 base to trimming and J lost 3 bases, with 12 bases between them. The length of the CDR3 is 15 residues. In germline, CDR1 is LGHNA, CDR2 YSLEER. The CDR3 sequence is CASSQVPQQHYGYTF. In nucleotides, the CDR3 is TGCGCCAGCAGCCAAGTTCCACAGCAACACTATGGCTACACCTTC.

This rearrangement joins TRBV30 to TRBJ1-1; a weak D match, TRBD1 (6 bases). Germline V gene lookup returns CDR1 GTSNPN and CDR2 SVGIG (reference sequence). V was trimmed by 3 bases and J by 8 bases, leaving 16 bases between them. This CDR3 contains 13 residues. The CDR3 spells CAWRDSTDSEAFF. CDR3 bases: TGTGCCTGGAGGGACAGCACTGACTCCGAAGCTTTCTTT.

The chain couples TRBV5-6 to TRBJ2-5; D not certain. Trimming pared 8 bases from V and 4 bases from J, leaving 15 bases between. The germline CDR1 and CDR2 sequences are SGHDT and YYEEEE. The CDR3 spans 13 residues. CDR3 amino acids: CASSPYSGETQYF. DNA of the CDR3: TGTGCCAGTTCTCCCTACTCCGGAGAGACCCAGTACTTC. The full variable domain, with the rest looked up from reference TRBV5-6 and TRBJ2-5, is DAGVTQSPTHLIKTRGQQVTLRCSPKSGHDTVSWYQQALGQGPQFIFQYYEEEERQRGNFPDRFSGHQFPNYSSELNVNALLLGDSALYLCASSPYSGETQYFGPGTRLLVL.

The CDR3 here is CASSSRRLADTQYF. The CDR3 bases are TGTGCCAGCAGCTCCCGTCGACTAGCGGACACGCAGTATTTT. This sequence joins TRBV6-6 and TRBJ2-3; 9 bases align to TRBD2. V trimming: 6 bases; J trimming: 9 bases; junction bases outside the gene matches: 10. Germline V CDR1 and CDR2: MNHNY, SVGAGI (reference sequence). CDR3 length: 14 amino acids.

DNA for the CDR3: TGTGCCAGCAGTCTGGGCGGACAGGGGGCCTACAATGAGCAGTTCTTC. Residues: CASSLGGQGAYNEQFF. V gene TRBV28 combines with J gene TRBJ2-1; 10 bases line up with TRBD1. The V gene's germline CDR1 is MDHEN and CDR2 SYDVKM. The CDR3 covers 16 residues. V dropped 5 bases and J dropped 2; count of bases not matched to a gene: 6.

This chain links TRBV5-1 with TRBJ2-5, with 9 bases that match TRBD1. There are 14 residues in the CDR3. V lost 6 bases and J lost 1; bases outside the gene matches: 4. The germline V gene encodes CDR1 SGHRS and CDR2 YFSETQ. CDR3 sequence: CASTLQGAQETQYF. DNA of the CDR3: TGCGCCAGCACCTTACAGGGGGCCCAAGAGACCCAGTACTTC.

The CDR3 spells CATRQGRDTEAFF. The CDR3 nucleotides are TGTGCCACCAGACAGGGAAGGGACACTGAAGCTTTCTTT. The chain is built from TRBV15 and TRBJ1-1; D possibly corresponds to TRBD1 (6 bases). The CDR3 covers 13 residues. CDR1 is LNHNV and CDR2 is YYDKDF in the germline V gene (reference sequence). V gave up 6 bases and J gave up 3 bases, with 11 bases separating them.

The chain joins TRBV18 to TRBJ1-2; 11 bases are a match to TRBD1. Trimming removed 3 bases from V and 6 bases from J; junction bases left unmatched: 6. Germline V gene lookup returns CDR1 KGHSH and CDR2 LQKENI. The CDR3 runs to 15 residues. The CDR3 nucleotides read TGTGCCAGCTCACCTTTCGGACAGGGGGCGGATGGCTACACCTTC. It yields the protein CASSPFGQGADGYTF.

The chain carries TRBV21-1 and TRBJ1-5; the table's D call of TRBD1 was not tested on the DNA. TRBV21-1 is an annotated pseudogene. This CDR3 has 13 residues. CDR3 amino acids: CASSRQDNQPQHF. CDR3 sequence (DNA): TGTGCCAGCAGCCGACAGGACAATCAGCCCCAGCATTTT.

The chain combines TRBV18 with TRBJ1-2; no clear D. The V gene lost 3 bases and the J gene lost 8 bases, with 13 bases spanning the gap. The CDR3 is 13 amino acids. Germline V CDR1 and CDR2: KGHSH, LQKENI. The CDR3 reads CASSPRREDGYTF. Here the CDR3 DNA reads TGTGCCAGCTCACCCCGACGGGAGGACGGCTACACCTTC.

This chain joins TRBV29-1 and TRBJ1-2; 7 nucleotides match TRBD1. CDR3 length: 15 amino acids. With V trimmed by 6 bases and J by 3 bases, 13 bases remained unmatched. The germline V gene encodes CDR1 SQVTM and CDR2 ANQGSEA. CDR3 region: CSVHRETGEHYGYTF. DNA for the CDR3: TGCAGCGTCCATCGCGAAACAGGGGAGCACTATGGCTACACCTTC.

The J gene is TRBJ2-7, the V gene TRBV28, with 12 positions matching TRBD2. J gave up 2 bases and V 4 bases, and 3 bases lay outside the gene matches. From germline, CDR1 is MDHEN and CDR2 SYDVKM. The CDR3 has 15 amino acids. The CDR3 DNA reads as TGTGCCAGCAGTTCTCTAGCGGGAGGGACCTACGAGCAGTACTTC. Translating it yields CASSSLAGGTYEQYF.

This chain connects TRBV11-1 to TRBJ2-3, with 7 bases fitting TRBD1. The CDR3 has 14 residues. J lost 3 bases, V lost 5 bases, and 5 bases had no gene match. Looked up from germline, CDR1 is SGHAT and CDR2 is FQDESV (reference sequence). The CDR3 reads CASSADRETDTQYF. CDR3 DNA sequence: TGTGCCAGCAGCGCCGACAGGGAAACAGATACGCAGTATTTT.

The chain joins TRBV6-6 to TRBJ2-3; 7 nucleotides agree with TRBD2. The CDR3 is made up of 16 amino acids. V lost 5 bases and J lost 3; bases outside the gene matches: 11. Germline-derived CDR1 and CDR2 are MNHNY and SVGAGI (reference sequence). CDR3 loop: CASSPPAGERTDTQYF. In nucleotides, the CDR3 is TGTGCCAGCAGTCCTCCGGCGGGAGAGAGAACAGATACGCAGTATTTT.

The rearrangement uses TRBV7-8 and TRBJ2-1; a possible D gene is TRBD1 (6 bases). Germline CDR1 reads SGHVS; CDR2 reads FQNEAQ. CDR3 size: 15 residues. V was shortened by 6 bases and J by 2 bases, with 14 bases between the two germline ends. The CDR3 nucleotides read TGTGCCAGCAGGAACTATAGGGACACCTACAATGAGCAGTTCTTC. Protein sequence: CASRNYRDTYNEQFF.